These 27 T cell receptor beta chains originate from one sample sequenced in a study of cytomegalovirus exposure and HLA in healthy donors. PCR was performed using 60 Vbeta and 13 Jbeta primers. Assay: immunoSEQ multiplex PCR; the TCRdb copy retains only in-frame clones and omits some. There are about 260,000 clones in the sample; approximately 70% occur only once, and over 2% lies in the top ten. The sample was PBMCs. Every receptor here comes from a female donor in good health and CMV-seronegative.

This sequence joins TRBV6-1 and TRBJ1-1, with TRBD1 matching over 7 bases. Germline trimming cut 8 bases from V and 1 base from J; bases unmatched to any gene: 7. Germline V gives CDR1 MNHNS, CDR2 SASEGT. The CDR3 consists of 14 residues. CDR3 DNA sequence: TGTGCCAGCGTAGGGGGCGGCCCGAACACTGAAGCTTTCTTT. It specifies CASVGGGPNTEAFF.

The chain uses TRBV5-4 and TRBJ2-5; perhaps TRBD1 as D (6 bases). Germline CDR1 and CDR2: SGHNT and YYREEE (reference sequence). The V end lost 0 bases, the J end lost 4 bases, and 10 bases lay between the germline ends. The CDR3 spans 14 residues. In DNA form, the CDR3 reads TGTGCCAGCAGCTTGGGGGGGCGCGGAGAGACCCAGTACTTC. This encodes CASSLGGRGETQYF.

This rearrangement joins TRBV5-6 to TRBJ1-3; D perhaps matches TRBD1 (6 bases). The CDR3 runs to 16 residues. With 0 bases removed from V and 2 bases from J, the gap between germline ends came to 12 bases. CDR1 and CDR2 from the germline V gene are SGHDT and YYEEEE. CDR3 amino acids: CASSLEVKGAGNTIYF. The CDR3 nucleotides are TGTGCCAGCAGCTTGGAGGTGAAGGGGGCTGGAAACACCATATATTTT.

The chain joins TRBV6-1 to TRBJ2-1; 9 positions match TRBD2. CDR3 length: 15 amino acids. Germline V gene sequence: CDR1 MNHNS, CDR2 SASEGT. J lost 8 bases, V lost 6 bases, and 11 bases had no gene match. This chain's CDR3 is CASSLAGDPVYEQFF. CDR3 DNA: TGTGCCAGCAGCTTAGCGGGAGATCCGGTCTATGAGCAGTTCTTC.

CDR3 in DNA: TGTGCCAGCAGCTCGATCCGGACAGGGGGGAACACTGAAGCTTTCTTT. Residues: CASSSIRTGGNTEAFF. The chain has TRBV7-9 and TRBJ1-1; 10 bases match TRBD1. Trimming took 4 bases from V and 1 from J; bases not matched to a gene: 6. CDR3 length equals 16 residues. In germline, CDR1 is SEHNR, CDR2 FQNEAQ (reference sequence).

This clone was recorded a few times. The chain joins TRBV28 to TRBJ2-7; D is unclear. Germline assignment: CDR1 MDHEN and CDR2 SYDVKM. Trimming pared 3 bases from V and 0 bases from J, leaving 6 bases between. This CDR3 spans 13 amino acids. The CDR3 region has the DNA TGTGCCAGCAGTTTTACAGCCTCCTACGAGCAGTACTTC. This encodes CASSFTASYEQYF.

V gene TRBV11-3 combines with J gene TRBJ1-4; 7 positions agree with TRBD1. This CDR3 comprises 12 residues. Germline CDR1 SGHNT, CDR2 YENEEA. The ends lost 8 bases at V and 7 bases at J; junction bases unmatched: 4. For the CDR3, the DNA is TGTGCCAGCCAGGGGACAGCTGAAAAACTGTTTTTT. It codes for CASQGTAEKLFF.

Note on this clone: The sample carries other DNA sequences with the same CDR3. The J gene is TRBJ2-7, the V gene TRBV10-3; 8 bases agree with TRBD1. V lost 6 bases to trimming and J lost 4 bases; unmatched junction nucleotides: 2. CDR1 is ENHRY and CDR2 is SYGVKD in the germline V gene. The length of the CDR3 is 12 residues. CDR3 in amino acids: CAIRGQVYEQYF. For the CDR3, the DNA is TGTGCCATCAGGGGACAGGTATACGAGCAGTACTTC.

V gene TRBV7-8 combines with J gene TRBJ2-7; D is perhaps TRBD2 (5 bases). This CDR3 spans 15 amino acids. The ends were cut back, 1 base at V and 3 bases at J, with 13 bases in the middle. Germline-derived CDR1 and CDR2 are SGHVS and FQNEAQ. The CDR3 loop is CASSLELSGSYEQYF. The CDR3 DNA sequence: TGTGCCAGCAGCTTAGAGTTATCTGGGAGCTACGAGCAGTACTTC.

The gene calls are TRBV11-2 and TRBJ2-3; a possible D gene is TRBD2 (6 bases). The V end lost 1 base, the J end lost 6 bases, and 11 bases lay between the germline ends. There are 14 residues in the CDR3. Germline V lookup: CDR1 SGHAT, CDR2 FQNNGV. The CDR3 is CASSLVAAVDTQYF. The DNA for the CDR3 is TGTGCCAGCAGCTTAGTAGCGGCGGTGGATACGCAGTATTTT.

V is TRBV11-2 and J is TRBJ2-5, with unresolved D. The CDR3 runs 14 residues. Germline-derived CDR1 and CDR2 are SGHAT and FQNNGV. The germline V and J ends were trimmed by 2 bases and 5 bases, with 12 bases remaining between them. In DNA, the CDR3 is TGTGCCAGCAGCTTAAGTGTAGTCATGGAGACCCAGTACTTC. Protein sequence: CASSLSVVMETQYF.

The chain employs TRBV7-2 and TRBJ2-7; tentatively, D is TRBD1 (6 bases). V lost 0 bases, J lost 3 bases, and 9 bases lay in between. The germline V gene has CDR1 SGHTA and CDR2 FQGNSA. This CDR3 has 14 residues. CDR3 loop: CASSLAGQLYEQYF. CDR3 in DNA: TGTGCCAGCAGCTTAGCGGGACAACTCTACGAGCAGTACTTC.

This chain links TRBV7-2 with TRBJ2-5; TRBD2 might be the D (6 bases). The CDR3 length is 13 residues. The germline gives CDR1 SGHTA, CDR2 FQGNSA. With 4 bases removed from V and 1 base from J, the gap between germline ends came to 7 bases. The CDR3 nucleotides are TGTGCCAGCAGCTGGGACTTCCAAGAGACCCAGTACTTC. Encoded protein: CASSWDFQETQYF.

V is TRBV2 and J is TRBJ1-2, with 8 bases fitting TRBD1. The ends lost 6 bases at V and 8 bases at J; junction bases unmatched: 11. Germline CDR1 reads SNHLY; CDR2 reads FYNNEI. This CDR3 contains 14 residues. The CDR3 protein is CASRYGQGYGGYTF. The CDR3 region has the DNA TGTGCCAGCAGATACGGACAGGGCTATGGGGGCTACACCTTC.

This clone showed up just a few times. This chain joins TRBV5-4 and TRBJ2-3; D might be TRBD2 (5 bases). CDR1 and CDR2 from the germline V gene are SGHNT and YYREEE (reference sequence). Deletions cut 4 bases from V and 0 bases from J, with 15 bases between. This CDR3 contains 16 residues. In DNA form, the CDR3 reads TGTGCCAGCAGCGTAATCGGACTGATTAGCACAGATACGCAGTATTTT. It specifies CASSVIGLISTDTQYF.

The table lists this clone with a count of one. This chain joins TRBV7-9 and TRBJ2-1, with a possible D match to TRBD2 (5 bases). The V gene lost 4 bases and the J gene lost 4 bases, with 17 bases spanning the gap. CDR1 and CDR2 (germline): SEHNR, FQNEAQ (reference sequence). The CDR3 has 16 amino acids. The CDR3 DNA follows: TGTGCCAGCAGCTCCTCCGCGGCTAGCCAGTACAATGAGCAGTTCTTC. Translating gives CASSSSAASQYNEQFF.

The CDR3 DNA sequence: TGCAGCGTCCTGCCCGGGACAGGGGATGGGTACGAGCAGTACTTC. Protein product: CSVLPGTGDGYEQYF. The chain links TRBV29-1 to TRBJ2-7, with 10 bases lining up with TRBD1. The germline gives CDR1 SQVTM, CDR2 ANQGSEA. V lost 6 bases and J lost 4; bases outside the gene matches: 12. There are 15 residues in the CDR3.

V gene TRBV18 combines with J gene TRBJ1-3; D might be TRBD1 (5 bases). Trimming took 6 bases from V and 2 from J, leaving 14 bases between them. Germline CDR1 is KGHSH and CDR2 is LQKENI. CDR3 size: 15 residues. The CDR3 nucleotides read TGTGCCAGCTCCTCAGGGTCCAAGGCTGGAAACACCATATATTTT. Its translation is CASSSGSKAGNTIYF.

The rearrangement uses TRBV7-2 and TRBJ2-7, with TRBD1 identical over 7 bases. The CDR3 length is 14 residues. With 6 bases clipped from V and 3 bases from J, the junction kept 8 bases outside the gene matches. Germline V lookup: CDR1 SGHTA, CDR2 FQGNSA. CDR3 loop: CASRDGRGNYEQYF. CDR3 DNA: TGTGCCAGCAGGGACGGCAGGGGGAACTACGAGCAGTACTTC.

This chain joins TRBV27 and TRBJ2-1; 14 bases fit TRBD2. CDR3 length equals 17 residues. The V gene's germline CDR1 is MNHEY and CDR2 SMNVEV (reference sequence). V shed 5 bases, J shed 5 bases, and the junction held 8 bases outside the gene matches. The CDR3 loop reads CASSTRLAGGPDNEQFF. For the CDR3, the DNA is TGTGCCAGCAGTACCCGACTAGCGGGAGGGCCGGACAATGAGCAGTTCTTC.

The genes are TRBV5-1 and TRBJ2-7, with a possible D match to TRBD2 (6 bases). Germline V gene lookup returns CDR1 SGHRS and CDR2 YFSETQ. Trimming pared 1 base from V and 5 bases from J, leaving 10 bases between. The CDR3 is 13 residues long. Here the CDR3 reads CASSLYGSDEQYF. The CDR3 DNA is TGCGCCAGCAGCTTGTACGGGAGCGACGAGCAGTACTTC. The full variable domain, rest sourced from reference TRBV5-1 and TRBJ2-7, is KAGVTQTPRYLIKTRGQQVTLSCSPISGHRSVSWYQQTPGQGLQFLFEYFSETQRNKGNFPGRFSGRQFSNSRSEMNVSTLELGDSALYLCASSLYGSDEQYFGPGTRLTVT.

This clone occurred a few times. The chain uses TRBV6-1 and TRBJ2-3; 7 bases agree with TRBD2. CDR1 MNHNS and CDR2 SASEGT come from the germline V gene. The CDR3 consists of 15 residues. The V and J ends lost 4 bases and 0 bases, in that order; junction bases with no gene match: 4. The CDR3 loop reads CASSASGTSTDTQYF. DNA of the CDR3: TGTGCCAGCAGTGCAAGCGGGACTAGCACAGATACGCAGTATTTT.

V is TRBV5-4 and J is TRBJ2-3, with D maybe TRBD2 (6 bases). Germline lookup yields CDR1 SGHNT and CDR2 YYREEE (reference sequence). V dropped 4 bases and J dropped 0 bases, with 12 bases sitting between them. This CDR3 region has 15 residues. Here the CDR3 reads CASSAGLKSTDTQYF. Here the CDR3 DNA reads TGTGCCAGCAGCGCGGGACTCAAGAGCACAGATACGCAGTATTTT.

This clone was observed a handful of times. This chain joins TRBV29-1 and TRBJ1-1, with unresolved D. The V end was cut by 6 bases, the J end by 1 base, with 3 bases between. The CDR3 is made up of 10 amino acids. CDR1 is SQVTM and CDR2 is ANQGSEA in the germline V gene. CDR3: CSVQNTEAFF. The DNA of the CDR3 is TGCAGCGTACAGAACACTGAAGCTTTCTTT.

The rearrangement uses TRBV29-1 and TRBJ2-2, with TRBD1 matching 9 bases. V lost 4 bases to trimming and J lost 6 bases; unmatched junction nucleotides: 6. Germline CDR1 and CDR2: SQVTM and ANQGSEA. The CDR3 loop spans 14 amino acids. The CDR3 protein is CSVGQGVSAGELFF. DNA for the CDR3: TGCAGCGTTGGACAGGGGGTTAGCGCCGGGGAGCTGTTTTTT.

Only one count was recorded for this clone. The genes are TRBV15 and TRBJ1-3; D not resolved. Germline lookup yields CDR1 LNHNV and CDR2 YYDKDF (reference sequence). The CDR3 is made up of 14 amino acids. V was shortened by 8 bases and J by 0 bases, with 11 bases between the two germline ends. The CDR3 is CATSRGLSGNTIYF. CDR3 bases: TGTGCCACCTCACGAGGGCTCTCTGGAAACACCATATATTTT.

The genes are TRBV5-1 and TRBJ1-4; D is perhaps TRBD1 (6 bases). CDR3 length equals 14 residues. V lost 4 bases to trimming and J lost 2 bases, with 9 bases between them. From germline, CDR1 is SGHRS and CDR2 YFSETQ. The CDR3: CASSNGQTNEKLFF. DNA for the CDR3: TGCGCCAGCAGCAATGGACAGACTAATGAAAAACTGTTTTTT.